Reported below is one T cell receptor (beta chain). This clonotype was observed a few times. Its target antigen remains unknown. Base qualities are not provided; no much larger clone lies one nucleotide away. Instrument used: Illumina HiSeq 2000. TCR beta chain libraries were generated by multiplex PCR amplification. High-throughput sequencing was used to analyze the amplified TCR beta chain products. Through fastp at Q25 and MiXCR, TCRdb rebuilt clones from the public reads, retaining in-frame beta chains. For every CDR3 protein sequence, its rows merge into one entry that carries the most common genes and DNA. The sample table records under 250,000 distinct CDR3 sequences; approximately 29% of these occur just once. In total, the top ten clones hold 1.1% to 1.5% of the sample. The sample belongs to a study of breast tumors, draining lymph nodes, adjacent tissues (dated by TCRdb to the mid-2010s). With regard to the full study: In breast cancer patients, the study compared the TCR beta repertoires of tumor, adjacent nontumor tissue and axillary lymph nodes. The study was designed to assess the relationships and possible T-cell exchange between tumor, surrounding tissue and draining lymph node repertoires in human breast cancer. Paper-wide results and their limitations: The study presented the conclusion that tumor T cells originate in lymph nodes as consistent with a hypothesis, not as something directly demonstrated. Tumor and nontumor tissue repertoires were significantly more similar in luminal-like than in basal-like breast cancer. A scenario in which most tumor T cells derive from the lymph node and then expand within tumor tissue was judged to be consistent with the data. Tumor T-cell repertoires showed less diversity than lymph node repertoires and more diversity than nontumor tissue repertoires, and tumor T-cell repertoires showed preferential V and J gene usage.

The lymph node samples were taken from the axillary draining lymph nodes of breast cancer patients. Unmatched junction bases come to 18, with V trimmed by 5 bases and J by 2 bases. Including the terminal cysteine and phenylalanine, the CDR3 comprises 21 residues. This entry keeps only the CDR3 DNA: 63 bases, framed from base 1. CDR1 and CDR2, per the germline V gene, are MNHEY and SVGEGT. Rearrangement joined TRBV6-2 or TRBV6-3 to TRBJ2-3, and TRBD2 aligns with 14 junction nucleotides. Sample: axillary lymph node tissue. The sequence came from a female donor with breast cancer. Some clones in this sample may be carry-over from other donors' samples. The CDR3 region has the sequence CASSISLSGTSGRGTTDTQYF. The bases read TGTGCCAGCAGTATTTCCCTTTCCGGGACTAGCGGGAGAGGTACCACAGATACGCAGTATTTT.